This TCR beta chain was profiled in a study of blood T cell repertoires in COVID-19 (dated by TCRdb to about 2020). General notes on the study: The collaborator samples originated in the United States, Italy and Spain and spanned the acute and convalescent phases of COVID-19. Sample metadata almost always included a de-identified subject ID, COVID-19 status, age in years and sex. A freely available public database, intended as a resource for researchers studying the immune response to SARS-CoV-2, is where the repertoires were released. Deeply sampled blood TCRbeta repertoires from subjects exposed to, actively infected with, or recovered from COVID-19 were included in the dataset. Samples came from the ongoing ImmuneRACE study (first 160 participants) plus 1,254 subjects from 6 global collaborators. Where HLA class I and class II types were available, the types were taken from metadata supplied by the sample provider, not from assay-based typing. The material from the prospective study consisted of cDNA or gDNA derived from T cells, B-cell-depleted T cells, or PBMCs. Overall study results and their limits: Clinical and demographic metadata were provided uncurated, with the amount varying by source and participant.

TCRbeta CDR3 regions were amplified from genomic DNA by means of the immunoSEQ Assay, a bias-controlled multiplex PCR. As for the authors' bioinformatics: Nucleated cell counts per sample were estimated from amplification of reference gene primers within the assay. To quantify the absolute abundance of each unique TCRbeta CDR3 rearrangement, sequence reads were collapsed and filtered. For each sample, productive Simpson clonality was calculated by taking the square root of Simpson's diversity index across productive rearrangements. TCRdb retrieved this table from immuneACCESS and kept in-frame rearrangements only. Not all clones are present; in checked studies, unresolved V genes account for under half, and no reason is known for the remainder. From that table come the V and J calls and clone size; the DNA was used to work out D and trimming. The sample table contains 25,000 to 35,000 clones; only one count was recorded for 68% of them. About 15% of the sample rests with the top ten.

Whole blood was collected in K2EDTA tubes by collaborating institutions according to the institutions' own protocols. For TCRbeta analysis, collaborators shipped samples in one of three forms: frozen whole blood, isolated PBMCs, or DNA extracted from either of those sample types. The V end loses 0 bases and the J end loses 4 bases, and a stretch of 9 bases separates them. The cysteine opens and the phenylalanine closes a CDR3 of 13 amino acids. Only the CDR3 part of the read is kept: 39 bases, read in frame from the first base. For CDR1 and CDR2, the germline V gene (reference sequence) lists GTSNPN and SVGIG. As concerns this clone: The target of this receptor is not known. No per-base quality is available; no much larger clone lies one base away.

The source of this sequence is a human donor in a cohort sampled during active COVID-19. The source material was peripheral blood. The chain uses TRBV30 and TRBJ1-2, with no confident D gene call. CDR3 reads: CAWSVLNGYGYTF. The nucleotides read TGTGCCTGGAGTGTACTCAATGGCTATGGCTACACCTTC.